These 29 T cell receptor beta chains came from one sample sequenced in a study of OX40 agonist ivuxolimab in advanced cancers. Only in-frame clones appear in the TCRdb table, and some are missing; sequencing was by immunoSEQ multiplex PCR. Counted here are over 100,000 clones, about nine tenths occurring once; the ten biggest clones make up 0.95% to 1.4%. This sample comprised CD4+ or CD8+ T cells sorted from blood, obtained in a trial of the OX40 agonist ivuxolimab. The receptors originated from an adult with an advanced solid tumor such as melanoma, head and neck, liver or kidney cancer.

V and J are TRBV2 and TRBJ2-1; no firm D call. V was cut by 7 bases and J by 8 bases, with 24 bases left in between. Germline assignment: CDR1 SNHLY and CDR2 FYNNEI. The CDR3 is 16 amino acids. The CDR3 sequence: CASTRTSAVGFDEQFF. As DNA, the CDR3 is TGTGCCAGCACCCGAACCTCAGCCGTGGGGTTCGATGAGCAGTTCTTC.

There are a few counts of this clone. The chain recombines TRBV18 with TRBJ2-7; D is possibly TRBD1 (7 bases). V was shortened by 6 bases and J by 2 bases, with 20 bases between the two germline ends. The CDR3 consists of 16 residues. Germline V gene lookup returns CDR1 KGHSH and CDR2 LQKENI. The CDR3 region is CASSPRGQGGTYEQYF. The CDR3 DNA sequence: TGTGCCAGCTCGCCAAGGGGGCAGGGGGGCACCTACGAGCAGTACTTC. The whole variable domain, remainder taken from reference TRBV18 and TRBJ2-7, is NAGVMQNPRHLVRRRGQEARLRCSPMKGHSHVYWYRQLPEEGLKFMVYLQKENIIDESGMPKERFSAEFPKEGPSILRIQQVVRGDSAAYFCASSPRGQGGTYEQYFGPGTRLTVT.

The chain joins TRBV5-6 to TRBJ1-2, with 8 positions matching TRBD1. V shed 3 bases and J 6 bases; nucleotides not matched to a gene: 4. The CDR3 is 13 amino acids. Per the germline V gene, CDR1 is SGHDT and CDR2 is YYEEEE. The CDR3 spells CASSWGQEDGYTF. DNA of the CDR3: TGTGCCAGCAGCTGGGGACAGGAGGATGGCTACACCTTC.

V and J are TRBV19 and TRBJ1-2; TRBD1 matches 11 bases. Unmatched junction bases numbered 6, after V lost 5 bases and J lost 4 bases. This CDR3 spans 15 amino acids. Germline values: CDR1 LNHDA, CDR2 SQIVND (reference sequence). CDR3 DNA: TGTGCCAGTAGTCCCCGGACAGGGGGCGTCTATGGCTACACCTTC. It translates to CASSPRTGGVYGYTF.

This chain joins TRBV5-4 and TRBJ2-1; D gene ambiguous. V was pared by 0 bases and J by 0 bases, with 7 bases between. This CDR3 region has 15 residues. Germline lookup yields CDR1 SGHNT and CDR2 YYREEE (reference sequence). Written as DNA, the CDR3 is TGTGCCAGCAGCTTGGGGGCGCCCTCCTACAATGAGCAGTTCTTC. It specifies CASSLGAPSYNEQFF. Full variable domain (rest looked up from reference TRBV5-4 and TRBJ2-1): ETGVTQSPTHLIKTRGQQVTLRCSSQSGHNTVSWYQQALGQGPQFIFQYYREEENGRGNFPPRFSGLQFPNYSSELNVNALELDDSALYLCASSLGAPSYNEQFFGPGTRLTVL.

This chain uses TRBV6-6 with TRBJ1-1, with 7 bases matching TRBD1. The CDR3 is 14 residues long. V dropped 4 bases and J dropped 4; count of bases not matched to a gene: 6. Germline V gene sequence: CDR1 MNHNY, CDR2 SVGAGI (reference sequence). CDR3 nucleotide sequence: TGTGCCAGCAGTTCCACAGGGGAAGGCACTGAAGCTTTCTTT. Amino acids: CASSSTGEGTEAFF.

J is TRBJ2-5 and V is TRBV5-1; D is possibly TRBD2 (6 bases). Deletions cut 0 bases from V and 3 bases from J, with 12 bases between. The V gene's germline CDR1 is SGHRS and CDR2 YFSETQ. The CDR3 has 15 residues. The chain's CDR3 is CASSLGGRSEETQYF. CDR3 nucleotide sequence: TGCGCCAGCAGCTTGGGAGGGAGGTCGGAAGAGACCCAGTACTTC.

The DNA of the CDR3 is TGTGCCAGCAGTGCGTCAGGGGCTAGGGGGTATGGCTACACCTTC. The encoded protein is CASSASGARGYGYTF. The rearrangement joins TRBV2 to TRBJ1-2; D might be TRBD1 (6 bases). Trimming removed 4 bases from V and 5 bases from J, with 17 bases in between. Looked up from germline, CDR1 is SNHLY and CDR2 is FYNNEI. The CDR3 runs 15 residues.

The chain is built from TRBV28 and TRBJ1-2; tentative D call: TRBD1 (6 bases). The CDR3 is 13 residues long. V lost 2 bases and J lost 9, with 13 bases in between. Germline CDR1 MDHEN, CDR2 SYDVKM. CDR3 amino acids: CASSLGGGASYTF. For the CDR3, the DNA is TGTGCCAGCAGTTTAGGTGGGGGGGCGAGCTACACCTTC.

The gene calls are TRBV6-1 and TRBJ1-1; TRBD1 might be the D (5 bases). The germline gives CDR1 MNHNS, CDR2 SASEGT. The CDR3 loop spans 13 amino acids. V was trimmed by 3 bases and J by 5 bases, leaving 10 bases between them. The CDR3 DNA follows: TGTGCCAGCAGTGACCAGGGTACTACTGAAGCTTTCTTT. Residues: CASSDQGTTEAFF.

This clone was counted between two and nine times. The chain employs TRBV6-4 and TRBJ2-2; 9 nucleotides align to TRBD2. Trimming cost V 8 bases and J 5 bases; bases outside gene matches: 9. Per germline, CDR1 MRHNA and CDR2 SNTAGT. The CDR3 totals 15 residues. CDR3 sequence (DNA): TGTGCCAGCGGACCTAGCGGGATGGGAACCGGGGAGCTGTTTTTT. It encodes CASGPSGMGTGELFF.

The chain joins TRBV6-1 to TRBJ1-2; D ambiguous. The CDR3 runs 13 residues. V dropped 6 bases and J dropped 4 bases, with 12 bases sitting between them. From germline, CDR1 is MNHNS and CDR2 SASEGT. The CDR3 DNA sequence: TGTGCCAGCAGAGCCGAGACCTCCTATGGCTACACCTTC. The encoded protein is CASRAETSYGYTF.

Comments on this clone: This specimen includes other DNA sequences encoding the same CDR3. The V and J genes are TRBV28 and TRBJ1-5, with D hard to call. Trimming removed 4 bases at V and 0 bases at J, with 4 bases between. The germline gives CDR1 MDHEN, CDR2 SYDVKM. CDR3 length equals 13 residues. DNA of the CDR3: TGTGCCAGCAGTTACAATAGCAATCAGCCCCAGCATTTT. It yields the protein CASSYNSNQPQHF.

The chain uses TRBV7-3 and TRBJ2-3, with D perhaps given as TRBD1 or TRBD2 (5 bases each). V lost 2 bases to trimming and J lost 6 bases, with 18 bases between them. This CDR3 region has 16 residues. In germline, CDR1 is SGHTA, CDR2 FQGTGA. CDR3 bases: TGTGCCAGCAGCTTATCCGGGGCTCGTGGTTTGGATACGCAGTATTTT. Protein product: CASSLSGARGLDTQYF.

This chain connects TRBV23-1 to TRBJ2-7; 15 bases match TRBD2. TRBV23-1 is annotated as an ORF whose role is uncertain. This CDR3 has 18 residues. After removal of 2 bases from V and 4 bases from J, the junction contained 9 bases not matched to a gene. CDR3 nucleotides: TGCGCCAGCAGTCAAGTCGGGGGGACTAGCGGGAGGTCTTACGAGCAGTACTTC. Translation gives CASSQVGGTSGRSYEQYF.

This chain joins TRBV27 and TRBJ1-2; D not resolved. The CDR3 extends over 12 amino acids. The germline CDR1 and CDR2 sequences are MNHEY and SMNVEV (reference sequence). Trimming left V 2 bases short and J 8 bases short, with 9 bases between. The CDR3 DNA sequence: TGTGCCAGCAGTTTAAGCGGGTACGGCTACACCTTC. Protein: CASSLSGYGYTF.

The genes are TRBV9 and TRBJ1-3; D gene uncertain. Looked up from germline, CDR1 is SGDLS and CDR2 is YYNGEE. The ends were cut back, 3 bases at V and 0 bases at J, with 13 bases in the middle. CDR3 length equals 16 residues. The chain's CDR3 is CASSGGLASSGNTIYF. CDR3 bases: TGTGCCAGCAGCGGAGGACTGGCTAGCTCTGGAAACACCATATATTTT.

The chain combines TRBV30 with TRBJ1-4; D gene unclear. With 4 bases removed from V and 4 bases from J, the gap between germline ends came to 13 bases. The CDR3 runs to 14 residues. CDR1 and CDR2 from the germline V gene are GTSNPN and SVGIG (reference sequence). CDR3 nucleotide sequence: TGTGCCTGGAACCAAGGACGGAATAATGAAAAACTGTTTTTT. Translated, it gives CAWNQGRNNEKLFF.

V is TRBV19 and J is TRBJ1-2; 9 bases are shared with TRBD1. Germline CDR1 is LNHDA and CDR2 is SQIVND (reference sequence). The V segment lost 5 bases and the J segment 5 bases; nucleotides outside the gene matches: 6. CDR3 length: 14 residues. The CDR3 is CASSPRDRAYGYTF. The CDR3 nucleotides are TGTGCCAGTAGTCCGAGGGACAGGGCTTATGGCTACACCTTC.

This rearrangement joins TRBV5-1 to TRBJ2-5, with a possible D match to TRBD2 (6 bases). The CDR3 contains 17 residues. Germline assignment: CDR1 SGHRS and CDR2 YFSETQ. V lost 0 bases and J 1 base, leaving 16 bases between the germline ends. The CDR3 loop is CASSLGGVGGLQETQYF. The CDR3 nucleotides read TGCGCCAGCAGCTTGGGAGGGGTAGGAGGGCTCCAAGAGACCCAGTACTTC. Based on the CDR3 plus reference TRBV5-1 and TRBJ2-5, the full variable domain is KAGVTQTPRYLIKTRGQQVTLSCSPISGHRSVSWYQQTPGQGLQFLFEYFSETQRNKGNFPGRFSGRQFSNSRSEMNVSTLELGDSALYLCASSLGGVGGLQETQYFGPGTRLLVL.

The chain uses TRBV6-5 and TRBJ1-2; possible D gene TRBD1, 6 bases. The ends were cut back, 7 bases at V and 5 bases at J, with 14 bases in the middle. The germline V gene encodes CDR1 MNHEY and CDR2 SVGAGI. The CDR3 runs to 13 residues. CDR3 in amino acids: CASTKAGEYGYTF. DNA of the CDR3: TGTGCCAGCACCAAGGCAGGGGAATATGGCTACACCTTC.

The CDR3 loop reads CASSIRDRPYEQYF. The CDR3 DNA follows: TGTGCCAGTAGTATCCGGGACCGACCCTACGAGCAGTACTTC. The rearrangement uses TRBV19 and TRBJ2-7; D tentatively fits TRBD1 or TRBD2 (5 bases each). Trimming removed 3 bases from V and 2 bases from J, with 11 bases in between. Germline V gene sequence: CDR1 LNHDA, CDR2 SQIVND (reference sequence). The CDR3 extends over 14 amino acids.

The sample holds one count of this clone. The rearrangement joins TRBV19 to TRBJ2-7; D might be TRBD1 (5 bases). CDR3 length: 14 amino acids. V was pared by 5 bases and J by 3 bases, with 14 bases between. Germline assignment: CDR1 LNHDA and CDR2 SQIVND (reference sequence). CDR3 bases: TGTGCCAGTAGTTTGACAGCCGGAAGCTACGAGCAGTACTTC. It codes for CASSLTAGSYEQYF.

This clone was seen just once. This chain uses TRBV5-1 with TRBJ2-1; the match to TRBD2 covers 9 bases. The V gene end was trimmed by 0 bases and the J gene end by 10 bases; junction bases not matched to a gene: 8. The CDR3 extends over 15 amino acids. In germline, CDR1 is SGHRS, CDR2 YFSETQ. Here the CDR3 reads CASSLATAGTSEQFF. The CDR3 DNA reads as TGCGCCAGCAGCTTGGCCACAGCCGGGACTAGCGAGCAGTTCTTC.

This chain joins TRBV7-9 and TRBJ1-4; D remains ambiguous. The CDR3 extends over 12 amino acids. With 0 bases removed from V and 7 bases from J, the gap between germline ends came to 3 bases. Germline V gene data show CDR1 as SEHNR and CDR2 as FQNEAQ (reference sequence). DNA of the CDR3: TGTGCCAGCAGCTTAGCGAGTGAAAAACTGTTTTTT. It translates to CASSLASEKLFF.

The V gene is TRBV6-1, the J gene TRBJ1-3; a possible D gene is TRBD1 (5 bases). CDR3 size: 22 residues. Germline CDR1 MNHNS, CDR2 SASEGT. The V gene lost 1 base and the J gene lost 0 bases, with 28 bases spanning the gap. DNA for the CDR3: TGTGCCAGCAGTGAAGGGTACCCCGCACCGGGACGTAAAGCCTTCTCTGGAAACACCATATATTTT. Its translation is CASSEGYPAPGRKAFSGNTIYF.

The CDR3 DNA sequence: TGTGCCAGCAGCTTAGACGTGTCAGGGCGCTATGGCTACACCTTC. Translation: CASSLDVSGRYGYTF. The V and J genes are TRBV7-9 and TRBJ1-2, with D possibly matching TRBD1 (5 bases). CDR1 is SEHNR and CDR2 is FQNEAQ in the germline V gene (reference sequence). This CDR3 contains 15 residues. Trimming cost V 1 base and J 4 bases, with 13 bases left between them.

The chain has TRBV5-1 and TRBJ2-3; 10 bases are a match to TRBD1. This CDR3 spans 13 amino acids. Germline-derived CDR1 and CDR2 are SGHRS and YFSETQ. The J segment lost 3 bases and the V segment lost 8 bases, leaving 3 bases of the junction unmatched. Here the CDR3 reads CASWTGGTDTQYF. Written as DNA, the CDR3 is TGCGCCAGTTGGACAGGGGGGACAGATACGCAGTATTTT.

The CDR3 here is CASSPEASTARYF. The CDR3, as DNA: TGTGCCAGCAGCCCCGAGGCGTCGACAGCCCGGTACTTC. The chain combines TRBV7-9 with TRBJ2-7; maybe TRBD1 (5 bases). The CDR3 covers 13 residues. Germline values: CDR1 SEHNR, CDR2 FQNEAQ (reference sequence). The V end was cut by 5 bases, the J end by 12 bases, with 20 bases between.